These 8 T cell receptor beta chains were all obtained from the same sample, sequenced in a study of cytomegalovirus exposure and HLA in healthy donors. Researchers ran the PCR with 60 Vbeta and 13 Jbeta primers. Method: immunoSEQ multiplex PCR; TCRdb's copy keeps in-frame clones and lacks some. This table has about 77,000 clones, approximately 80% appearing once. Sample: PBMCs. The receptors were sampled from a man aged 40-50 years in good health and CMV-seronegative.

This clone was found once. CDR3 sequence: CASSSDRGFVYNEQFF. The CDR3 nucleotides are TGTGCCAGCAGTTCCGACAGGGGGTTCGTTTACAATGAGCAGTTCTTC. V gene TRBV28 combines with J gene TRBJ2-1; 9 positions match TRBD1. The CDR3 is made up of 16 amino acids. Germline trimming cut 4 bases from V and 4 bases from J; bases unmatched to any gene: 8. Germline V gene data show CDR1 as MDHEN and CDR2 as SYDVKM.

The chain has TRBV7-9 and TRBJ2-3; TRBD1 aligns across 7 bases. V dropped 6 bases and J dropped 2; count of bases not matched to a gene: 14. Germline CDR1 reads SEHNR; CDR2 reads FQNEAQ (reference sequence). This CDR3 comprises 17 residues. CDR3 nucleotide sequence: TGTGCCAGCAGACCTAATAGACAGGGTACGAACACAGATACGCAGTATTTT. The encoded protein is CASRPNRQGTNTDTQYF.

As concerns this clone: An end of the junction differs from the germline gene, which may be a read error. J is TRBJ2-7 and V is TRBV7-8, with 8 bases lining up with TRBD2. The CDR3 runs to 16 residues. CDR1 and CDR2 (germline): SGHVS, FQNEAQ. The DNA for the CDR3 is TGTGCCCGCAGCTTAGGGCCAAGCGGGGGCCAGAACGAGCAGTACTTC. The encoded protein is CARSLGPSGGQNEQYF.

V is TRBV14 and J is TRBJ2-3; unclear D gene. Per germline, CDR1 SGHDN and CDR2 FVKESK. V gave up 0 bases and J gave up 4 bases, with 14 bases separating them. The CDR3 is 16 amino acids. The CDR3 sequence: CASSQERWSISDTQYF. The CDR3 DNA reads TGTGCCAGCAGCCAAGAGCGCTGGTCAATCTCAGATACGCAGTATTTT.

This chain links TRBV2 with TRBJ1-3; D gene unclear. Germline values: CDR1 SNHLY, CDR2 FYNNEI. The V end lost 4 bases, the J end lost 10 bases, and 11 bases lay between the germline ends. The CDR3 is made up of 12 amino acids. As DNA, the CDR3 is TGTGCCAGCAGTGTAGGAGCAGTTACCATATATTTT. It is translated as CASSVGAVTIYF.

The chain couples TRBV10-3 to TRBJ1-1, with D perhaps matching TRBD1 (5 bases). This CDR3 is built from 14 residues. The germline V and J ends were trimmed by 5 bases and 2 bases, with 12 bases remaining between them. In germline, CDR1 is ENHRY, CDR2 SYGVKD. The CDR3 DNA is TGTGCCATCAGTCTCCGGGGACTAAACACTGAAGCTTTCTTT. Protein product: CAISLRGLNTEAFF.

This chain connects TRBV6-6 to TRBJ1-5, with 7 positions matching TRBD1. The V gene's germline CDR1 is MNHNY and CDR2 SVGAGI (reference sequence). This CDR3 region has 15 residues. J lost 3 bases, V lost 4 bases, and 6 bases had no gene match. In DNA, the CDR3 is TGTGCCAGCAGTTCAAGGACAGGAATCAATCAGCCCCAGCATTTT. The encoded protein is CASSSRTGINQPQHF.

Turning to this clone: One end of the junction does not line up with germline, which may come from a read error. This sequence joins TRBV30 and TRBJ1-1; D is possibly TRBD1 (5 bases). This CDR3 has 15 residues. The germline V gene has CDR1 GTSNPN and CDR2 SVGIG (reference sequence). CDR3 nucleotides: TGTCCCTGGAGTCAGGGTAGAACAGTGAACACTGAAGCTTTCTTT. It encodes CPWSQGRTVNTEAFF.